The rows below give T cell receptor beta chains drawn from one sample of a study of cytomegalovirus exposure and HLA in healthy donors. Only in-frame clones appear in the TCRdb table, and some are missing; sequencing was by immunoSEQ multiplex PCR. Found here are 110,000 to 150,000 clones, around 80% of them singletons; the top ten hold around 2.9%. Material for sequencing was PBMCs. The receptor set was obtained from a female donor in good health and CMV-seronegative. Each CDR3 is given with its conserved first and last residue. D genes are given only for firm matches. Only some rows state a clone size, as once, few, many or a class for expanded clones.

J gene: TRBJ1-1
D gene: .
V gene: TRBV15
clone size: .
CDR3 protein: CATSGVRGGEAFF
CDR3 DNA: TGTGCCACCAGCGGAGTTCGGGGTGGTGAAGCTTTCTTT

J gene: TRBJ2-7
D gene: TRBD2
V gene: TRBV4-1
clone size: .
CDR3 protein: CASSLGLAGGRDEQYF
CDR3 DNA: TGCGCCAGCAGCCTGGGACTAGCGGGGGGGCGCGACGAGCAGTACTTC

J gene: TRBJ1-4
D gene: TRBD1
V gene: TRBV7-2
clone size: .
CDR3 protein: CASSSGTGGNEKLFF
CDR3 DNA: TGTGCCAGCAGCTCCGGGACAGGAGGGAATGAAAAACTGTTTTTT

J gene: TRBJ2-1
D gene: .
V gene: TRBV5-1
clone size: once
CDR3 protein: CASSTGIGSSEQFF
CDR3 DNA: TGCGCCAGCAGCACCGGGATCGGGTCCAGTGAGCAGTTCTTC

J gene: TRBJ2-1
D gene: TRBD2
V gene: TRBV2
clone size: .
CDR3 protein: CASGGREGTYNEQFF
CDR3 DNA: TGTGCCAGCGGGGGGCGGGAGGGAACCTACAATGAGCAGTTCTTC

J gene: TRBJ2-2
D gene: TRBD2
V gene: TRBV7-3
clone size: .
CDR3 protein: CASSLTRAGGAGELFF
CDR3 DNA: TGTGCCAGCAGCTTAACTCGAGCGGGAGGCGCCGGGGAGCTGTTTTTT

J gene: TRBJ2-3
D gene: TRBD2
V gene: TRBV25-1
clone size: .
CDR3 protein: CASSESASGADTQYF
CDR3 DNA: TGTGCCAGCAGTGAATCTGCTAGCGGGGCAGATACGCAGTATTTT

J gene: TRBJ1-1
D gene: .
V gene: TRBV6-5
clone size: .
CDR3 protein: CASKALDGYTEAFF
CDR3 DNA: TGTGCCAGCAAAGCCCTAGATGGCTACACTGAAGCTTTCTTT

J gene: TRBJ2-1
D gene: .
V gene: TRBV5-6
clone size: few
CDR3 protein: CASSLLWGGDEQFF
CDR3 DNA: TGTGCCAGCAGCTTACTTTGGGGAGGCGATGAGCAGTTCTTC

J gene: TRBJ1-3
D gene: TRBD1
V gene: TRBV28
clone size: .
CDR3 protein: CASSQRGRSGNTIYF
CDR3 DNA: TGTGCCAGCAGTCAAAGGGGGCGCTCCGGAAACACCATATATTTT

J gene: TRBJ2-7
D gene: TRBD1
V gene: TRBV19
clone size: .
CDR3 protein: CASSAGDRAYEQYF
CDR3 DNA: TGTGCCAGTAGTGCCGGGGACAGGGCCTACGAGCAGTACTTC

J gene: TRBJ1-2
D gene: .
V gene: TRBV11-2
clone size: .
CDR3 protein: CASSLVQGTYGYTF
CDR3 DNA: TGTGCCAGCAGCTTAGTTCAGGGAACCTATGGCTACACCTTC

J gene: TRBJ2-2
D gene: .
V gene: TRBV5-4
clone size: .
CDR3 protein: CASSLGPGQNTGELFF
CDR3 DNA: TGTGCCAGCAGCTTGGGCCCGGGACAGAACACCGGGGAGCTGTTTTTT

J gene: TRBJ1-5
D gene: TRBD1
V gene: TRBV6-6
clone size: few
CDR3 protein: CASRGTGRQPQHF
CDR3 DNA: TGTGCCAGCAGAGGGACAGGACGCCAGCCCCAGCATTTT

J gene: TRBJ2-7
D gene: TRBD2
V gene: TRBV6-5
clone size: .
CDR3 protein: CASRRLASYEQYF
CDR3 DNA: TGTGCCAGCAGGCGACTAGCGAGCTACGAGCAGTACTTC

J gene: TRBJ1-2
D gene: .
V gene: TRBV28
clone size: .
CDR3 protein: CASSLSIVWGGYTF
CDR3 DNA: TGTGCCAGCAGTTTAAGCATTGTCTGGGGCGGCTACACCTTC

J gene: TRBJ1-1
D gene: TRBD1
V gene: TRBV7-8
clone size: .
CDR3 protein: CASSTQGVEGTEAFF
CDR3 DNA: TGTGCCAGCAGCACTCAGGGGGTGGAGGGCACTGAAGCTTTCTTT

J gene: TRBJ1-1
D gene: .
V gene: TRBV7-9
clone size: .
CDR3 protein: CASDSGGVNTEAFF
CDR3 DNA: TGTGCCAGCGACTCTGGGGGGGTCAACACTGAAGCTTTCTTT

J gene: TRBJ2-2
D gene: .
V gene: TRBV7-3
clone size: .
CDR3 protein: CASSLKLGTGELFF
CDR3 DNA: TGTGCCAGCAGCTTAAAACTAGGCACCGGGGAGCTGTTTTTT

J gene: TRBJ1-2
D gene: TRBD1
V gene: TRBV7-2
clone size: .
CDR3 protein: CASSWGRQGPNYGYTF
CDR3 DNA: TGTGCCAGCAGCTGGGGTAGACAGGGGCCCAATTATGGCTACACCTTC

J gene: TRBJ2-3
D gene: .
V gene: TRBV14
clone size: .
CDR3 protein: CASSPFWGLDTDTQYF
CDR3 DNA: TGTGCCAGCAGCCCCTTTTGGGGGCTGGACACAGATACGCAGTATTTT

J gene: TRBJ1-2
D gene: .
V gene: TRBV28
clone size: .
CDR3 protein: CASSFGQNYGYPF
CDR3 DNA: TGTGCCAGCAGTTTCGGACAGAACTATGGCTACCCCTTC

J gene: TRBJ2-7
D gene: TRBD2
V gene: TRBV28
clone size: .
CDR3 protein: CATETSGRPTHEQYF
CDR3 DNA: TGTGCCACGGAGACTAGCGGGAGGCCGACTCACGAGCAGTACTTC

J gene: TRBJ2-1
D gene: .
V gene: TRBV27
clone size: .
CDR3 protein: CASSLDGHYNEQFF
CDR3 DNA: TGTGCCAGCAGTTTGGACGGACACTACAATGAGCAGTTCTTC

J gene: TRBJ2-1
D gene: TRBD2
V gene: TRBV7-3
clone size: .
CDR3 protein: CASSLAGGNNEQFF
CDR3 DNA: TGTGCCAGCAGCTTAGCGGGAGGGAACAATGAGCAGTTCTTC

J gene: TRBJ1-2
D gene: .
V gene: TRBV5-6
clone size: .
CDR3 protein: CASTEFSGYGYGYTF
CDR3 DNA: TGTGCCAGCACCGAATTCTCAGGGTATGGCTATGGCTACACCTTC

J gene: TRBJ2-7
D gene: .
V gene: TRBV11-2
clone size: once
CDR3 protein: CASSPVQGRGEQYF
CDR3 DNA: TGTGCCAGCAGCCCGGTACAGGGAAGAGGCGAGCAGTACTTC

J gene: TRBJ2-3
D gene: .
V gene: TRBV6-4
clone size: few
CDR3 protein: CASSDSTFEAQYF
CDR3 DNA: TGTGCCAGCAGTGACTCGACGTTTGAGGCGCAGTATTTT

J gene: TRBJ1-2
D gene: TRBD1
V gene: TRBV30
clone size: .
CDR3 protein: CAWSQIGQGDYGYTF
CDR3 DNA: TGTGCCTGGAGCCAGATAGGACAGGGGGACTATGGCTACACCTTC

J gene: TRBJ1-2
D gene: TRBD1
V gene: TRBV7-2
clone size: .
CDR3 protein: CASSRHPGQGNYGYPF
CDR3 DNA: TGTGCCAGCAGCCGTCACCCGGGACAGGGGAACTATGGCTACCCCTTC

J gene: TRBJ1-2
D gene: TRBD1
V gene: TRBV27
clone size: .
CDR3 protein: CASSLTGSLPNYGYTF
CDR3 DNA: TGTGCCAGCAGTTTGACAGGGTCACTCCCTAACTATGGCTACACCTTC

J gene: TRBJ1-2
D gene: .
V gene: TRBV2
clone size: once
CDR3 protein: CASSALGANYGYTF
CDR3 DNA: TGTGCCAGTTCCGCTCTGGGAGCTAACTATGGCTACACCTTC

J gene: TRBJ2-5
D gene: TRBD1
V gene: TRBV5-1
clone size: .
CDR3 protein: CASSINWDRGKETQYF
CDR3 DNA: TGCGCCAGCAGCATCAACTGGGACAGGGGGAAAGAGACCCAGTACTTC

J gene: TRBJ2-7
D gene: .
V gene: TRBV14
clone size: .
CDR3 protein: CASSPSVSVRSYEQYF
CDR3 DNA: TGTGCCAGCAGCCCGTCAGTTTCAGTCCGATCCTACGAGCAGTACTTC

J gene: TRBJ2-7
D gene: .
V gene: TRBV18
clone size: .
CDR3 protein: CASSPRYAYEQYF
CDR3 DNA: TGTGCCAGCTCACCTCGGTATGCCTACGAGCAGTACTTC